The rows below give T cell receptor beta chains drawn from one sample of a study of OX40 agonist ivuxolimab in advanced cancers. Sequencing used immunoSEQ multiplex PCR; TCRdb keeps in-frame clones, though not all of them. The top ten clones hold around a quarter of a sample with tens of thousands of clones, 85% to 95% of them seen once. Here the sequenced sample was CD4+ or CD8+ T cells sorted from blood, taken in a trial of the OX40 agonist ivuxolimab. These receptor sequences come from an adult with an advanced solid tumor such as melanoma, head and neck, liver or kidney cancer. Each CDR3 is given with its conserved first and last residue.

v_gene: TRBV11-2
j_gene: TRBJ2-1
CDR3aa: CASSSLDYSWGVLNEQFF

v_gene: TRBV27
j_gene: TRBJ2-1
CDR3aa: CASSLRAHEQFF

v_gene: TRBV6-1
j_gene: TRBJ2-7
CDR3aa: CASTPARESYEQYF

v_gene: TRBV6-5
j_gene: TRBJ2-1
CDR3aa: CASSYGETYEQFF

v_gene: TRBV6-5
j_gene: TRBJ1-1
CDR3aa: CASSYQTGRTEAFF

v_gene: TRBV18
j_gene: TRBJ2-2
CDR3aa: CASSPTLAGGNTGELFF

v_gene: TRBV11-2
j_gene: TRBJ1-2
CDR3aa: CASSRSGTGIDGYTF

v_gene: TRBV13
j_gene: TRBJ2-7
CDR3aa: CASSSGTGREQYF

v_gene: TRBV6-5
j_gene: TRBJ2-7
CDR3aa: CASSYSSGAYEQYF

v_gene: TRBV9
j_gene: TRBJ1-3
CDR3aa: CASSPGTGNTIYF

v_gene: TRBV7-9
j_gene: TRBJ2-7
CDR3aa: CASSFWTSGITYEQYF

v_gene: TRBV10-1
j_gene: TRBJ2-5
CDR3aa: CASSAVLQETQYF

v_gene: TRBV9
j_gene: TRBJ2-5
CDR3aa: CASSGGQGAGETQYF

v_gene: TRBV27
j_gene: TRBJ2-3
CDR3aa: CASGNSRDTQYF

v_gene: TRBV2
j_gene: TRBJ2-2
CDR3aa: CASSEVAARNTGELFF

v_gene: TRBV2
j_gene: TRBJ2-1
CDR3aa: CASSEGGPAEQFF

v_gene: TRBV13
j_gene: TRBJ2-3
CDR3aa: CASSGYVGDTQYF

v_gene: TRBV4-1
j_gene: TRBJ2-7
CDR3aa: CASSPGPASQGFYEQYF

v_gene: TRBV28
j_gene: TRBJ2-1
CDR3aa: CASSEVGDEQFF

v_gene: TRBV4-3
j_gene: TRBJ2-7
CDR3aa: CASSQDREREGEEQYF

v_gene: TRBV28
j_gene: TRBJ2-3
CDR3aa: CASSLFGTDTQYF

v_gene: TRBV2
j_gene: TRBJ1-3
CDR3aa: CASQGPPGNTIYF

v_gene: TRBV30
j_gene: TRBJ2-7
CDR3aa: CAWSRATSSYEQYF

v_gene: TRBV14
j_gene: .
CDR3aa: CASSPPGWVYEQYF

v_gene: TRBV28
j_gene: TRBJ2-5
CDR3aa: CASSLITGLQETQYF

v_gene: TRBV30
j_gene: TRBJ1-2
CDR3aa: CAWQGADYGYTF

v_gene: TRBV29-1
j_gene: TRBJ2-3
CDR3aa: CSVEEVAGVTDTQYF

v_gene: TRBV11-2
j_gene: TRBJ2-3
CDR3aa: CASSLDGTLDTQYF

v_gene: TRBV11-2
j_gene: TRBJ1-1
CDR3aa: CASSLVRTGGGTEAFF

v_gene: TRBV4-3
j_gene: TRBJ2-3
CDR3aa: CASSQAPEDTDTQYF

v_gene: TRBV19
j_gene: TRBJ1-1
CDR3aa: CASRETGNGAEAFF